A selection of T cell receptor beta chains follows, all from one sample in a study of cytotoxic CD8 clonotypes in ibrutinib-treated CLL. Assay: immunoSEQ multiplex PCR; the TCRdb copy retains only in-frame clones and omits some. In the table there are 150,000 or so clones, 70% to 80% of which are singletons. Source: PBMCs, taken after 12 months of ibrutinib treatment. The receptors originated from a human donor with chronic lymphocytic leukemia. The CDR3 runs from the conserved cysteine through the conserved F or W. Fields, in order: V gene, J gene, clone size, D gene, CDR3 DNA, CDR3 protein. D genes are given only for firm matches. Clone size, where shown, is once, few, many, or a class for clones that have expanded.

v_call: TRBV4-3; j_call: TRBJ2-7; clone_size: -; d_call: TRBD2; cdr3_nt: TGCGCCAGCAGCCAAGACTGGACTAGCGGCTCCTACGAGCAGTACTTC; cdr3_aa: CASSQDWTSGSYEQYF
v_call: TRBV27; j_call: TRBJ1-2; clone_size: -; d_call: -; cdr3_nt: TGTGCCAGCAGTTCCTCTTGGGCCACCGGGCATGGCTACACCTTC; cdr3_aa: CASSSSWATGHGYTF
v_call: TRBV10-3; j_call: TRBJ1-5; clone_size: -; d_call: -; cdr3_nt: TGTGCCATCAGTGAGTCGACGGAGAATCAGCCCCAGCATTTT; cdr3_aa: CAISESTENQPQHF
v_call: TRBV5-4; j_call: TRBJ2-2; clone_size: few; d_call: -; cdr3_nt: TGTGCCAGCACAATGAACACCGGGGAGCTGTTTTTT; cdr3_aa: CASTMNTGELFF
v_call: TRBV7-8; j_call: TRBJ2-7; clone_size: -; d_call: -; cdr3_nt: TGTGCCAGCAGCTTAGGGGTAGGGATTACAAGCGAGCAGTACTTC; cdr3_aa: CASSLGVGITSEQYF
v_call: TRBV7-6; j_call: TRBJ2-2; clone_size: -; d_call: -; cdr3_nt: TGTGCCAGCAGCATACAGGGCCAGGTCGGGGAGCTGTTTTTT; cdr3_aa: CASSIQGQVGELFF
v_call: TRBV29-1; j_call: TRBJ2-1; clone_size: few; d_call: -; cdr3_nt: TGCAGCGTGCACAGGGTAGGCGGTGAGCAGTTCTTC; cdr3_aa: CSVHRVGGEQFF
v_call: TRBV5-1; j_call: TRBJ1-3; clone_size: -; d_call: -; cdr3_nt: TGCGCCAGCAGCTACACCGCCCAGTACGGAAACACCATATATTTT; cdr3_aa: CASSYTAQYGNTIYF
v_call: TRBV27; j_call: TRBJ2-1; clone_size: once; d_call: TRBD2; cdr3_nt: TGTGCCAGCAGTCACATAGCGGGGCGGCAGGAAAATGAGCAGTTCTTC; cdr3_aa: CASSHIAGRQENEQFF
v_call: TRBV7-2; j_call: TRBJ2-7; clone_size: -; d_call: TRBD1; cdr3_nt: TGTGCCAGCAGCTCCTCAGGGGGCAGGTACGAGCAGTACTTC; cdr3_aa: CASSSSGGRYEQYF
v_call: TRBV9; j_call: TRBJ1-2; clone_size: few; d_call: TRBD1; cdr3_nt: TGTGCCAGCAGCGAGGGACAGGGGGACTATGGCTACACCTTC; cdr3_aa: CASSEGQGDYGYTF
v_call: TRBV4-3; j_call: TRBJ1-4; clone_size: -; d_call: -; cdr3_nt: TGCGCCAGCAGCCGACGAAGGGCTGCAACTAATGAAAAACTGTTTTTT; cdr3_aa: CASSRRRAATNEKLFF
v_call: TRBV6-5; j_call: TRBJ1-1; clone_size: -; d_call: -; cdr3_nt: TGTGCCAGCAGTTTTGGGAACACTGAAGCTTTCTTT; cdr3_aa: CASSFGNTEAFF
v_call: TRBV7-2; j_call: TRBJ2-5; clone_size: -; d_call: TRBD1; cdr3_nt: TGTGCCAGCAACCAACAGGGGGCTCAAGAGACCCAGTACTTC; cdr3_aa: CASNQQGAQETQYF
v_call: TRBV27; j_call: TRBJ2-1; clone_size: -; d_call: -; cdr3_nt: TGTGCCAGCAGTTCCCCGTTAGGAGTACGGTACAATGAGCAGTTCTTC; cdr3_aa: CASSSPLGVRYNEQFF
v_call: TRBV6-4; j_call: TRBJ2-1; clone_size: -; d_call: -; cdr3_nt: TGTGCCAGCAGTGGACTAGACTACAATGAGCAGTTCTTC; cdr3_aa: CASSGLDYNEQFF
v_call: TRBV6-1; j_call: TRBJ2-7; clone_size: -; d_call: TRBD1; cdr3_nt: TGTGCCAGCAGCGGGACCGGGACAGGGGCCTACGAGCAGTACTTC; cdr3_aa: CASSGTGTGAYEQYF
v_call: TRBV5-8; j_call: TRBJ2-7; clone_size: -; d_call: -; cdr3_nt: TGTGCCAGCAGCCAAGAGTACGGTCCCTACGAGCAGTACTTC; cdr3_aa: CASSQEYGPYEQYF
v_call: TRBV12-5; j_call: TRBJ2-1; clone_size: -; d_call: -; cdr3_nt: TGTGCTAGTGGTAAGGGACATGAGCAGTTCTTC; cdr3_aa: CASGKGHEQFF
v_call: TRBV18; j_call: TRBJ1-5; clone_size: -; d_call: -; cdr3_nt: TGTGCCAGCTCAGAACCGACGCAGGCCCAGCATTTT; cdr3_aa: CASSEPTQAQHF
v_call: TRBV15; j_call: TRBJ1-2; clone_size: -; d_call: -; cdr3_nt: TGTGCCACCAGCAGTGGGAACTATGGCTACACCTTC; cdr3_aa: CATSSGNYGYTF
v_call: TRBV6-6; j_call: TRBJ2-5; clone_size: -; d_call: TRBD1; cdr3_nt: TGTGCCAGCAGCCCAAGGGGACAGGGGAGGGAGACCCAGTACTTC; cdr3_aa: CASSPRGQGRETQYF
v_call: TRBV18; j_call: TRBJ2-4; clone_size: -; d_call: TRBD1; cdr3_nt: TGTGCCAGCTCACCTACGGACAGGGGGAAGAACATTCAGTACTTC; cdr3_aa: CASSPTDRGKNIQYF
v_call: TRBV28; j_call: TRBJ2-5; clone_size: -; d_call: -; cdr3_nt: TGTGCCAGCAAGGCCCAAGAGACCCAGTACTTC; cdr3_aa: CASKAQETQYF
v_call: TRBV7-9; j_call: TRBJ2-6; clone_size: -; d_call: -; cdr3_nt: TGTGCCAGCAGCCCCTCCTTTCCCTCTGGGGCCAACGTCCTGACTTTC; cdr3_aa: CASSPSFPSGANVLTF
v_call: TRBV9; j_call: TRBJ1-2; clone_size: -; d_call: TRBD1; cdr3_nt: TGTGCCAGCAGCGCGCACACGGGACAGACAAACTATGGCTACACCTTC; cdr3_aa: CASSAHTGQTNYGYTF
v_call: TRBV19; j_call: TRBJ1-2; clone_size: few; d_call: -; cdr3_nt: TGTGCCAGTAGTATAGTCGGACGTTCTAACTATGGCTACACCTTC; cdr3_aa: CASSIVGRSNYGYTF
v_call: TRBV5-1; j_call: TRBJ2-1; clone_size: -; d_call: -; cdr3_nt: TGCGCCAGCAGCTTGGGCGAAGCCCCTTGGCGCCTCTCCTACAATGAGCAGTTCTTC; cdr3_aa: CASSLGEAPWRLSYNEQFF
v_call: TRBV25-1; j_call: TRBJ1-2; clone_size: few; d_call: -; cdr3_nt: TGTGCCAGCAGTGATTTTGTTAACTATGGCTACACCTTC; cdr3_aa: CASSDFVNYGYTF
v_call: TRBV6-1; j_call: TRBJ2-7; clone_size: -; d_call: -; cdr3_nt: TGTGCCAGCAGTGATAGGAGGAGCTCCTACGAGCAGTACTTC; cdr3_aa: CASSDRRSSYEQYF
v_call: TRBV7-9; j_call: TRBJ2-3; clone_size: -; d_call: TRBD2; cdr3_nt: TGTGCCAGCAGCTTTGGACTAGCGGGAAGTTCGTATTTT; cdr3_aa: CASSFGLAGSSYF
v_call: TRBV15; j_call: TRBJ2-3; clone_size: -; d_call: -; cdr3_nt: TGTGCCACCAGCAGGCCGGGGGCCGAGGGCGCAGATACGCAGTATTTT; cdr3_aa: CATSRPGAEGADTQYF
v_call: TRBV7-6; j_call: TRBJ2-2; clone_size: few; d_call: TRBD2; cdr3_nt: TGTGCCAGCAGCTTACCTAGCGGGACCGGGGAGCTGTTTTTT; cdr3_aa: CASSLPSGTGELFF
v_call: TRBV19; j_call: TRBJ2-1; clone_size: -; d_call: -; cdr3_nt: TGTGCCAGTAGCCCTACCCTGGTGGGCGGGGCCTACAATGAGCAGTTCTTC; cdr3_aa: CASSPTLVGGAYNEQFF
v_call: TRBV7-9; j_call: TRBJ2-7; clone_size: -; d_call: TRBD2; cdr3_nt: TGTGCCAGCAGCAAAGACGGGACTAGCCTCTACGAGCAGTACTTC; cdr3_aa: CASSKDGTSLYEQYF
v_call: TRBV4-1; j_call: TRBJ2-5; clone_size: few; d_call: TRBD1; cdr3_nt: TGCGCCAGCAGCCCCCCGGACAGGGTAGAGACCCAGTACTTC; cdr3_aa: CASSPPDRVETQYF
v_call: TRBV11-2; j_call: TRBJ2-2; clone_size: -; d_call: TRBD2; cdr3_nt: TGTGCCAGCAGTCGATCCCCGACTAGCGCGAACACCGGGGAGCTGTTTTTT; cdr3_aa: CASSRSPTSANTGELFF
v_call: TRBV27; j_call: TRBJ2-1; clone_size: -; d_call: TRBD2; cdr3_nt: TGTGCCAGCAGTTTGCCTAGCGGGAGTTCAGATGAGCAGTTCTTC; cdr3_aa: CASSLPSGSSDEQFF
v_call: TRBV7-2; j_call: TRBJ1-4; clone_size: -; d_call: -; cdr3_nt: TGTGCCAGCAGCTTAGGGCAGGGAGTGACTAATGAAAAACTGTTTTTT; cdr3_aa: CASSLGQGVTNEKLFF
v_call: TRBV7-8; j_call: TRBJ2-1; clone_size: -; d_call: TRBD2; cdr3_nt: TGTGCCAGCAGCTTTCCGGGACTAGCGGGAGTCTACAATGAGCAGTTCTTC; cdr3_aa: CASSFPGLAGVYNEQFF
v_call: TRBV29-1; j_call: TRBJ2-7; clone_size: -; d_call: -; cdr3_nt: TGCAGCGGGGCCCTAGAGTCCTACGAGCAGTACTTC; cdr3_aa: CSGALESYEQYF
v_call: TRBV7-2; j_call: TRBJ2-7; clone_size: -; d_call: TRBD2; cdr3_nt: TGTGCCAGCAGCGCGGGCCTGGGGCGGGAGCTGTACGAGCAGTACTTC; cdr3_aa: CASSAGLGRELYEQYF
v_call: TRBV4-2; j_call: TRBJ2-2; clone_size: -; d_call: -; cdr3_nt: TGTGCCAGCAGCCAAGAATGGGCCCGGGTTGGGATGGGCACCGGGGAGCTGTTTTTT; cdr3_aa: CASSQEWARVGMGTGELFF
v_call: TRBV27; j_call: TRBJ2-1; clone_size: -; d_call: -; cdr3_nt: TGTGCCAGCAGTTCTAGTTTGAACTATGAGCAGTTCTTC; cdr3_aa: CASSSSLNYEQFF
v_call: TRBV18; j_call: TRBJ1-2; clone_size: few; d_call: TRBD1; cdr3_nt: TGTGCCAGCTCCCCCGGACAGGCCAACTATGGCTACACCTTC; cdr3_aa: CASSPGQANYGYTF
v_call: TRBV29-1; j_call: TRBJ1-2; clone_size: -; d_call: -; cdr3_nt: TGCAGCGTTGAAGATGGCGTTTCCGGCTACACCTTC; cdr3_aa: CSVEDGVSGYTF
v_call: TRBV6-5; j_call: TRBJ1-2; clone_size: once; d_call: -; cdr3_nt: TGTGCCAGCAGGCGGGGGTATGGCTACACCTTC; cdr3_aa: CASRRGYGYTF
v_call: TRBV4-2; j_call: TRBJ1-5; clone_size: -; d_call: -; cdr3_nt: TGTGCCAGCAGCCAAGAGGCGGATCAGCCCCAGCATTTT; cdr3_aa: CASSQEADQPQHF
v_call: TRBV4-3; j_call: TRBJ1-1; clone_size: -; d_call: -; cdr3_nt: TGCGCCAGCAGCCAAGATCATGCGGGGCTGAGGGCTACTGAAGCTTTCTTT; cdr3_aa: CASSQDHAGLRATEAFF
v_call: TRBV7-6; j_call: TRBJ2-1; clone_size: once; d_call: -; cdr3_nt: TGTGCCAGCAGCTTAGACCCGGTCCCCTACAATGAGCAGTTCTTC; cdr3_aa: CASSLDPVPYNEQFF
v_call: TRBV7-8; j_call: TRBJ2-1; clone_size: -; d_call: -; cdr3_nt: TGTGCCAGCAGCTTAAGAGGTCGGGGGCAGGGGTCTTACAATGAGCAGTTCTTC; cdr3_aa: CASSLRGRGQGSYNEQFF
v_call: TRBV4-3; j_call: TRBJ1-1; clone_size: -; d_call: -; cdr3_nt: TGCGCCAGCAGCCAAGTCCCCGGGCTTCGGGTAGCTTTCTTT; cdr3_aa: CASSQVPGLRVAFF
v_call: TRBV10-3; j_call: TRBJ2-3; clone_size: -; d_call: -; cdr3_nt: TGTGCCATCAGTGAGTCAGAGTCCAGGTCCACAGATACGCAGTATTTT; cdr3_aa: CAISESESRSTDTQYF
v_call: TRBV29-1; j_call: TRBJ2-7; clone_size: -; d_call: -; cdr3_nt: TGCAGCGCCTCACAGGTCCCCTACGAGCAGTACTTC; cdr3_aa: CSASQVPYEQYF